A selection of T cell receptor beta chains follows, all from one sample in a study of early T cells in non-severe SARS-CoV-2 infection. Each CDR3 protein is one row after TCRdb ran MiXCR on the 5' RACE reads. The sample comprises about 99,000 distinct CDR3 sequences, approximately 15% of which are singletons, and around 1.3% rests with the top ten. Sequences were obtained from whole blood. Receptors were obtained from an adult who was a healthcare worker with PCR-confirmed SARS-CoV-2 infection or an uninfected control (not recorded which). Both conserved end residues are part of each CDR3. Each record gives: D gene, V gene, clone size, J gene, CDR3 DNA, CDR3 protein. A D gene is named only where the DNA matches it firmly. Clone size is shown for a subset of rows, as once, few, many or a class of expanded clone.

NA,TRBV4-1,NA,TRBJ2-7,TGCGCCAGCAGCCACCCCGGCGGGGCCTACGAGCAGTACTTC,CASSHPGGAYEQYF
NA,TRBV10-3,NA,TRBJ2-1,TGTGCCATCAGTGAGTCGTTAACGGGGACGGAACAGTTCTTC,CAISESLTGTEQFF
TRBD1,TRBV12-3/TRBV12-4,NA,TRBJ2-2,TGTGCCAGCAGGTCTCTCACAGGGGGGACCGGGGAGCTGTTTTTT,CASRSLTGGTGELFF
NA,TRBV20-1,many,TRBJ2-2,TGCAGTGCCCCGACCATTAACACCGGGGAGCTGTTTTTT,CSAPTINTGELFF
TRBD1,TRBV5-1,NA,TRBJ1-2,TGCGCCAGCAGACATCCACAGGGGGCGGACTATGGCTACACCTTC,CASRHPQGADYGYTF
TRBD2,TRBV28,few,TRBJ2-1,TGTGCCAGCAGTTTACTGACCAGCGGGAGGGCCGGCTCCTACAATGAGCAGTTCTTC,CASSLLTSGRAGSYNEQFF
NA,TRBV28,NA,TRBJ1-2,TGTGCCAGCAGTTTAAACGAGGCTGGCTACACCTTC,CASSLNEAGYTF
NA,TRBV7-2,NA,TRBJ2-7,TGTGCCAGCAGCTTGGGTGTCCTTACCCCCTACGAGCAGTACTTC,CASSLGVLTPYEQYF
NA,TRBV7-2,NA,TRBJ2-3,TGTGCCAAAAGGGTGCAGGATACGCAGTATTTT,CAKRVQDTQYF
TRBD1,TRBV5-1,few,TRBJ1-2,TGCGCCAGCAGCTTAGGGACAGTTGATGGCTACACCTTC,CASSLGTVDGYTF
TRBD2,TRBV28,NA,TRBJ2-1,TGTGCCAGCAGTTCCCTCGAGGGGACTAGCGGGGGGAATGAGCAGTTCTTC,CASSSLEGTSGGNEQFF
NA,TRBV29-1,NA,TRBJ1-5,TGCAGCGTCGGCGTCGGGAGTCAGCCCCAGCATTTT,CSVGVGSQPQHF
NA,TRBV7-9,many,TRBJ1-4,TGTGCCAGCAGCCAACTAGGACAGATCGATGAAAAACTGTTTTTT,CASSQLGQIDEKLFF
NA,TRBV5-5,NA,TRBJ2-2,TGTGCCAGCAGCTTGAGGCCAGGGTCGAACACCGGGGAGCTGTTTTTT,CASSLRPGSNTGELFF
NA,TRBV5-1,many,TRBJ1-5,TGCGCCAGCAGCTCAAACCCCGTGACGGGTAGCAATCAGCCCCAGCATTTT,CASSSNPVTGSNQPQHF
TRBD2,TRBV11-2,NA,TRBJ2-7,TGTGCCAGCAGACGTCCGGGACTAGAGACCAGCGAGCAGTACTTC,CASRRPGLETSEQYF
NA,TRBV12-3/TRBV12-4,many,TRBJ2-7,TGTGCCAGCAGTGACCACAGGCGCGAGCAGTACTTC,CASSDHRREQYF
NA,TRBV7-9,NA,TRBJ1-1,TGTGCCAGCAGTGCCGGGCCACGAGCCACTGAAGCTTTCTTT,CASSAGPRATEAFF
NA,TRBV30,NA,TRBJ2-1,TGTGCCTGGAGAGGAATAGCGAGGGCCAATGAGCAGTTCTTC,CAWRGIARANEQFF
NA,TRBV18,many,TRBJ2-3,TGTGCCAGCTCACCGGCAGATACGCAGTATTTT,CASSPADTQYF
TRBD1,TRBV5-1,few,TRBJ2-1,TGCGCCAGCACCGCATCCCACAGGGGGAATGAGCAGTTCTTC,CASTASHRGNEQFF
NA,TRBV7-2,NA,TRBJ1-2,TGTGCCAGCAGCTTAGTGATAGGCGGCTACACCTTC,CASSLVIGGYTF
NA,TRBV19,few,TRBJ2-1,TGTGCCAGTAGTAGGGGAGTGGTAGCGACGTACAATGAGCAGTTCTTC,CASSRGVVATYNEQFF
NA,TRBV5-8,NA,TRBJ1-2,TGTGCCAGCTCGGCGGATGGCTACACCTTC,CASSADGYTF
NA,TRBV5-1,NA,TRBJ2-2,TGCGCCAGCAGCATCCAGGACACCGGGGAGCTGTTTTTT,CASSIQDTGELFF
TRBD2,TRBV7-2,few,TRBJ2-7,TGTGCCAGCAGCTTAGGTTCTAGCGGAACCTACGAGCAGTACTTC,CASSLGSSGTYEQYF
NA,TRBV29-1,NA,TRBJ2-7,TGCAGCGTACGTCTACGGGACTCCTACGAGCAGTACTTC,CSVRLRDSYEQYF
TRBD1,TRBV12-5,NA,TRBJ1-5,TGTGCTAGTGGTTTGACGCCGGGACAGGGCCCCAATCAGCCCCAGCATTTT,CASGLTPGQGPNQPQHF
NA,TRBV28,few,TRBJ2-7,TGTGCCAGCAGTTCATCCGCCGCCGGGACGGTGGACTACGAGCAGTACTTC,CASSSSAAGTVDYEQYF
TRBD2,TRBV4-3,many,TRBJ2-3,TGCGCCAGCAGCCCTCTAGCGGGGGGACCCTTGGGTACAGATACGCAGTATTTT,CASSPLAGGPLGTDTQYF
NA,TRBV27,few,TRBJ1-1,TGTGCCAGCGGCAAATTGAACACTGAAGCTTTCTTT,CASGKLNTEAFF
NA,TRBV7-2,few,TRBJ2-1,TGTGCCAGCAGCCCTTATGAGGTCCTGAAGGAGCAGTTCTTC,CASSPYEVLKEQFF
TRBD2,TRBV5-1,NA,TRBJ2-3,TGCGCCAGCAGCAGCAGCCAGACTAGCGCGTCGGGCACAGATACGCAGTATTTT,CASSSSQTSASGTDTQYF
NA,TRBV6-1,NA,TRBJ2-7,TGTGCCAGCAGTGAAAAGGGGTACGAGCAGTACTTC,CASSEKGYEQYF
NA,TRBV6-5,many,TRBJ2-3,TGTGCCAGCAGTTACCGATTAGAAGGGACAGATACGCAGTATTTT,CASSYRLEGTDTQYF
NA,TRBV28,many,TRBJ1-5,TGTGCCAGCAGTTTCCCGGATCAGCCCCAGCATTTT,CASSFPDQPQHF
TRBD2,TRBV29-1,NA,TRBJ2-2,TGCAGCGTTGAAGGAGCGACTAGCGGTAACACCGGGGAGCTGTTTTTT,CSVEGATSGNTGELFF
NA,TRBV28,NA,TRBJ2-1,TGTGCCAGCATATTGGGGGGACTCACCTACAATGAGCAGTTCTTC,CASILGGLTYNEQFF
NA,TRBV20-1,many,TRBJ1-1,TGCAGTGCCGCCCAGGGGACGAACACTGAAGCTTTCTTT,CSAAQGTNTEAFF
NA,TRBV10-2,NA,TRBJ2-5,TGCGCCAGCAGTGACTCCCAAGAGACCCAGTACTTC,CASSDSQETQYF
NA,TRBV28,many,TRBJ2-3,TGTGCCAGCAGTTTTCTCGGGCTCACAGGGACCACAGATACGCAGTATTTT,CASSFLGLTGTTDTQYF
NA,TRBV19,NA,TRBJ2-3,TGTGCCAGTGGGTCGGGCCTTGGCCGAGCAGATACGCAGTATTTT,CASGSGLGRADTQYF
TRBD2,TRBV5-1,many,TRBJ2-1,TGCGCCAGCAGCTTGGGGCTAGCGGGAGCCGGTGAGCAGTTCTTC,CASSLGLAGAGEQFF
NA,TRBV12-3/TRBV12-4,few,TRBJ2-3,TGTGCCAGCAGTTTAGCGCACACAGATACGCAGTATTTT,CASSLAHTDTQYF
NA,TRBV30,few,TRBJ1-1,TGTGCCTGGAGTGTACAGAGGGACACTGAAGCTTTCTTT,CAWSVQRDTEAFF
TRBD2,TRBV28,few,TRBJ2-1,TGTGCCAGCAGCCCCGGGACTAGCGGGACTCCCAATGAGCAGTTCTTC,CASSPGTSGTPNEQFF
TRBD2,TRBV27,few,TRBJ2-2,TGTGCCAGCAGTCCCAGGACTAGCGGGAGCCCCAGCACCGGGGAGCTGTTTTTT,CASSPRTSGSPSTGELFF
NA,TRBV10-1,few,TRBJ2-1,TGCGCCAGCAGTGAGTCTGCTTTAGGGGGGCCATCCTACAATGAGCAGTTCTTC,CASSESALGGPSYNEQFF
NA,TRBV12-3/TRBV12-4,many,TRBJ1-1,TGTGCCAGCAGTTTATCCCTGGGCGGTAGTGAAGCTTTCTTT,CASSLSLGGSEAFF
NA,TRBV2,few,TRBJ1-1,TGTGCCAGCAGAGCCCAACACAACACTGAAGCTTTCTTT,CASRAQHNTEAFF
TRBD2,TRBV20-1,NA,TRBJ2-1,TGCAGTGTACCCTCCCCAGCGGGAGGTCACAATGAGCAGTTCTTC,CSVPSPAGGHNEQFF
TRBD2,TRBV6-2/TRBV6-3,NA,TRBJ2-1,TGTGCCAGCAGTTACTCGGCTAGCGGGAGCTACAATGAGCAGTTCTTC,CASSYSASGSYNEQFF
NA,TRBV20-1,NA,TRBJ1-2,TGCAGTGCTAGACAGGGACTAAACTATGGCTACACCTTC,CSARQGLNYGYTF
NA,TRBV11-2,many,TRBJ1-3,TGTGCCAGCAGCATCCCACCGGGGGCTACTGGAAACACCATATATTTT,CASSIPPGATGNTIYF